This TCR beta chain was documented in a study of blood T cells in healthy people across ages. Sample-barcoded 5' priming and a J-beta primer mix drove a second PCR of about 7 to 11 cycles. One entry per CDR3 protein, called by TCRdb with MiXCR from the 5' RACE reads. Here the sample spans fewer than 650,000 distinct CDR3 sequences, about 25% being singletons. The germline V gene has CDR1 SGDLS and CDR2 YYNGEE. The CDR3 consists of 15 residues. The junction had 5 bases not matched to a gene; V was cut back by 2 bases and J by 3 bases. The same data also went into a second study, on T cells of mothers and their children.

The clonotype comes from a boy younger than 10 in good health. This chain joins TRBV9 and TRBJ2-1, with 7 bases that match TRBD2. Sequenced sample: blood. The CDR3 nucleotides read TGTGCCAGCAGCGTGGGAGGACTAGGCTACAATGAGCAGTTCTTC. Encoded protein: CASSVGGLGYNEQFF. The full variable domain, in which reference TRBV9 and TRBJ2-1 provide the parts outside the CDR3, is DSGVTQTPKHLITATGQRVTLRCSPRSGDLSVYWYQQSLDQGLQFLIQYYNGEERAKGNILERFSAQQFPDLHSELNLSSLELGDSALYFCASSVGGLGYNEQFFGPGTRLTVL.